The present T cell receptor beta chain was sequenced within a study of monozygotic twins with inflammatory bowel disease. TCRdb reworked the 5' RACE reads into one entry per CDR3 protein, no DNA. The table lists roughly 100,000 distinct CDR3 sequences. The length of the CDR3 is 15 residues. CDR1 is ENHRY and CDR2 is SYGVKD in the germline V gene. Sampling involved one blood draw (2.5 ml) for every donor. The chain combines TRBV10-3 with TRBJ1-6; TCRdb designates TRBD1, a call that cannot be tested without DNA. The sequence was collected from a human donor with ulcerative colitis or Crohn's disease, or a healthy co-twin of an affected twin (not recorded which). The sequencing input was blood. The CDR3 spells CAISLGGQGNSPLHF.